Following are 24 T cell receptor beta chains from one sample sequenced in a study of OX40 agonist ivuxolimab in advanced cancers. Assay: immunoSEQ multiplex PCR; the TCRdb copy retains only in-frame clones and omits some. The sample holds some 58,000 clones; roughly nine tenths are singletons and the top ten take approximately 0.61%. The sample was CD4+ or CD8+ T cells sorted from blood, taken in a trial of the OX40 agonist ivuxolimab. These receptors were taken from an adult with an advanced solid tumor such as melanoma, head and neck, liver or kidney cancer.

Here the CDR3 DNA reads TGTGCCAGCAGGCAGGCGGCGGGAAACACCATATATTTT. Translation gives CASRQAAGNTIYF. The chain uses TRBV6-1 and TRBJ1-3, with D hard to call. Germline CDR1 MNHNS, CDR2 SASEGT. Trimming pared 6 bases from V and 4 bases from J, leaving 10 bases between. The CDR3 totals 13 residues.

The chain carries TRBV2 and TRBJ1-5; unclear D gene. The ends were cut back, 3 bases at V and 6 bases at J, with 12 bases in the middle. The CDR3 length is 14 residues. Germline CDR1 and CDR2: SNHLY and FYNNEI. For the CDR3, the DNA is TGTGCCAGCAGTGAGGGGTATGGAGCTCAGCCCCAGCATTTT. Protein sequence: CASSEGYGAQPQHF.

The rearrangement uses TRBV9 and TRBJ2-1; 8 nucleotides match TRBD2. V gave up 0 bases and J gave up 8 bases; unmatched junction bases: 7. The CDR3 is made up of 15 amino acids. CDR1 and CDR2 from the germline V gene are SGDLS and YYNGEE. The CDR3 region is CASSVAPGGPYEQFF. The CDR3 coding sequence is TGTGCCAGCAGCGTAGCTCCGGGAGGGCCTTATGAGCAGTTCTTC.

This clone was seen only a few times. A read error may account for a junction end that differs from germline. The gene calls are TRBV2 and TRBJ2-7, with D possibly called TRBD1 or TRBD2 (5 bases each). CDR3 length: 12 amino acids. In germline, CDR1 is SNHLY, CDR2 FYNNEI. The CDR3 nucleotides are TGTGCCAGCAGCTCCGGGGCTCGGGATCCTGACTTC. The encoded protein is CASSSGARDPDF.

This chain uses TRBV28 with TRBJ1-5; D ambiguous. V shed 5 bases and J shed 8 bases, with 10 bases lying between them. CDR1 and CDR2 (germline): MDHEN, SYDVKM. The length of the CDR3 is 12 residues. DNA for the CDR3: TGTGCCAGCAGTGTCCTCTTGGAGCCCCAGCATTTT. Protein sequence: CASSVLLEPQHF.

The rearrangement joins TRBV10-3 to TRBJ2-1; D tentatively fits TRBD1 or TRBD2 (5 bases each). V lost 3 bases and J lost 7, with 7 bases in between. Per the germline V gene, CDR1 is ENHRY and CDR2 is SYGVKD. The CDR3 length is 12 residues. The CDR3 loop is CAISEWGNEQFF. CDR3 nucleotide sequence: TGTGCCATCAGTGAATGGGGGAATGAGCAGTTCTTC.

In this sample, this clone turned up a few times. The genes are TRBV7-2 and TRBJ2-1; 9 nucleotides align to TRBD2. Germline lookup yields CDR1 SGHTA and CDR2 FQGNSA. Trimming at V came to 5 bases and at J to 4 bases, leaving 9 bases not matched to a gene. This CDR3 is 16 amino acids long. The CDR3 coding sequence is TGTGCCAGCAGCCTCACGGGACTAGCTCGTTACAATGAGCAGTTCTTC. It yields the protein CASSLTGLARYNEQFF.

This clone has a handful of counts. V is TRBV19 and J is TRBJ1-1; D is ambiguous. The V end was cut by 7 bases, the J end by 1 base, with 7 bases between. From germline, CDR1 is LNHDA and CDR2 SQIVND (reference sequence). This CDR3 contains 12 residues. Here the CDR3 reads CASKRPNTEAFF. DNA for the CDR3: TGTGCCAGTAAAAGGCCGAACACTGAAGCTTTCTTT.

CDR3 residues: CASSLNRAGGPYEQYF. The DNA of the CDR3 is TGTGCCAGCAGCTTAAACCGAGCGGGAGGGCCCTACGAGCAGTACTTC. The chain employs TRBV7-6 and TRBJ2-7; 10 nucleotides line up with TRBD2. V lost 2 bases, J lost 2 bases, and 6 bases stayed unmatched. Germline V gene sequence: CDR1 SGHVS, CDR2 FNYEAQ. The CDR3 length is 16 residues.

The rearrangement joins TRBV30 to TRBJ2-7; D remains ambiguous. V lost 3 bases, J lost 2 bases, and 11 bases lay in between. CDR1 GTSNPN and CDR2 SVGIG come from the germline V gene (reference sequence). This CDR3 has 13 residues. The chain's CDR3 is CAWSPENPYEQYF. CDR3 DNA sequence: TGTGCCTGGAGCCCAGAAAATCCCTACGAGCAGTACTTC.

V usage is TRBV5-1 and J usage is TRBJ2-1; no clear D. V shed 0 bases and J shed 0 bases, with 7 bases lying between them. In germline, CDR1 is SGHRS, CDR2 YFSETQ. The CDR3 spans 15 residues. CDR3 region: CASSLGLFSYNEQFF. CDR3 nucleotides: TGCGCCAGCAGCTTGGGGCTCTTCTCCTACAATGAGCAGTTCTTC. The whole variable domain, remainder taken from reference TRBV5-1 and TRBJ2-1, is KAGVTQTPRYLIKTRGQQVTLSCSPISGHRSVSWYQQTPGQGLQFLFEYFSETQRNKGNFPGRFSGRQFSNSRSEMNVSTLELGDSALYLCASSLGLFSYNEQFFGPGTRLTVL.

In DNA form, the CDR3 reads TGTGCCAGCAGCGAAAGGACAGGGCCCTACGAGCAGTACTTC. Its protein product is CASSERTGPYEQYF. The V call is TRBV9, the J call TRBJ2-7; 8 nucleotides align to TRBD1. The CDR3 sequence is 14 residues long. With 3 bases clipped from V and 2 bases from J, the junction kept 4 bases outside the gene matches. Germline V CDR1 and CDR2: SGDLS, YYNGEE.

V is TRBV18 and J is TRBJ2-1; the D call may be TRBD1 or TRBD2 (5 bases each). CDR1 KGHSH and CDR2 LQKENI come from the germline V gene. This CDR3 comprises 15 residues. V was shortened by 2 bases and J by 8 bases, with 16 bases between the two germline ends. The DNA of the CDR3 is TGTGCCAGCTCACCAGCACGGAATTTGGGGGATGAGCAGTTCTTC. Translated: CASSPARNLGDEQFF.

The CDR3 spells CASSAQSSYNEQFF. The CDR3 region has the DNA TGTGCCAGCTCAGCACAGAGCTCCTACAATGAGCAGTTCTTC. The chain is built from TRBV18 and TRBJ2-1; D gene uncertain. This CDR3 is 14 amino acids long. V was trimmed by 5 bases and J by 0 bases, leaving 8 bases between them. The germline gives CDR1 KGHSH, CDR2 LQKENI.

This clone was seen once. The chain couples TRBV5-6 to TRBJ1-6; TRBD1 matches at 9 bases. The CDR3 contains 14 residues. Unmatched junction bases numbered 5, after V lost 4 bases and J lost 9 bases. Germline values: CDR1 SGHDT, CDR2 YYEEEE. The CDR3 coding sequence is TGTGCCAGCAGCCAACAGGGGGCGGTTTCACCCCTCCACTTT. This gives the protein CASSQQGAVSPLHF. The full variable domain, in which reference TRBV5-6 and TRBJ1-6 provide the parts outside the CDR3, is DAGVTQSPTHLIKTRGQQVTLRCSPKSGHDTVSWYQQALGQGPQFIFQYYEEEERQRGNFPDRFSGHQFPNYSSELNVNALLLGDSALYLCASSQQGAVSPLHFGNGTRLTVT.

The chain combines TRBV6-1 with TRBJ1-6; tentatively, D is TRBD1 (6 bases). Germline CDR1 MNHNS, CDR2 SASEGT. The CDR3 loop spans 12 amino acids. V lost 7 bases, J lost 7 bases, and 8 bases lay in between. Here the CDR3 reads CASTQGNSPLHF. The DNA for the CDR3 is TGTGCCAGCACACAGGGAAATTCACCCCTCCACTTT.

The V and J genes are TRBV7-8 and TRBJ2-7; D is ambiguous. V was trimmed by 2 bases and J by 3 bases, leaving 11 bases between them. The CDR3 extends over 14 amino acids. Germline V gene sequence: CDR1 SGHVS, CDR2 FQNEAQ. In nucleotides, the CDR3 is TGTGCCAGCAGCTTACGCGCCCAGGTCTACGAGCAGTACTTC. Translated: CASSLRAQVYEQYF.

In nucleotides, the CDR3 is TGTGCCAGCAGTGAAGCTATAGAGGGCTACAGTACCTCTGGGGCCAACGTCCTGACTTTC. The encoded protein is CASSEAIEGYSTSGANVLTF. The chain is built from TRBV6-1 and TRBJ2-6; D is possibly TRBD2 (5 bases). The V and J ends lost 0 bases and 0 bases respectively, with 18 bases between them. This CDR3 has 20 residues. Germline loops: CDR1 MNHNS, CDR2 SASEGT.

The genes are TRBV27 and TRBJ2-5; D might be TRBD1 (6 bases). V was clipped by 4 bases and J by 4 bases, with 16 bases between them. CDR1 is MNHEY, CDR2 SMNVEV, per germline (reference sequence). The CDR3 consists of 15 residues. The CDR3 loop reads CASSSDRMVAETQYF. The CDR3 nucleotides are TGTGCCAGCAGTTCAGACAGGATGGTAGCAGAGACCCAGTACTTC.

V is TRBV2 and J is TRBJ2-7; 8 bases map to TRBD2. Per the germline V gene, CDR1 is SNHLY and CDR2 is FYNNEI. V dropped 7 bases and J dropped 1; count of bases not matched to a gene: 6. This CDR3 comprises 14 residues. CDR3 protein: CASKGGGRSYEQYF. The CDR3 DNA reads TGTGCCAGCAAGGGCGGGGGGAGATCCTACGAGCAGTACTTC. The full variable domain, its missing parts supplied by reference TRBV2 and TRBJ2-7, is EPEVTQTPSHQVTQMGQEVILRCVPISNHLYFYWYRQILGQKVEFLVSFYNNEISEKSEIFDDQFSVERPDGSNFTLKIRSTKLEDSAMYFCASKGGGRSYEQYFGPGTRLTVT.

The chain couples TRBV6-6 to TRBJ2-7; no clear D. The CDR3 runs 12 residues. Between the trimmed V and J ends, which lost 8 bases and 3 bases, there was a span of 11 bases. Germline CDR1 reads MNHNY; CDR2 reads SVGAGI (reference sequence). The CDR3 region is CASVGNGYEQYF. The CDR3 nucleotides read TGTGCCAGCGTGGGTAACGGCTACGAGCAGTACTTC.

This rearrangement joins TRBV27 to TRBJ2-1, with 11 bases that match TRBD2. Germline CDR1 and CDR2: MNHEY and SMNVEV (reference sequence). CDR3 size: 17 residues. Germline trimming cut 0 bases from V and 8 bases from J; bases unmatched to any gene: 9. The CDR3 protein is CASSLSVLAGVHDEQFF. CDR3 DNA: TGTGCCAGCAGTTTATCGGTACTAGCGGGAGTTCATGATGAGCAGTTCTTC.

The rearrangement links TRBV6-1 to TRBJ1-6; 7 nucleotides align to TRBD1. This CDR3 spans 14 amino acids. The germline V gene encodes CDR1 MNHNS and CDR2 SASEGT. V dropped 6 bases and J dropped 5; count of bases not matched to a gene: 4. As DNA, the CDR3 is TGTGCCAGCAGCTACACAGGGGATAATTCACCCCTCCACTTT. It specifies CASSYTGDNSPLHF.

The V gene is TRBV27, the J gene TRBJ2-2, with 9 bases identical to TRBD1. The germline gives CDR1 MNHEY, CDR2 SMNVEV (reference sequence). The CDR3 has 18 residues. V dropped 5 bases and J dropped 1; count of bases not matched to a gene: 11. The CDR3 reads CASSPWTGVGQNTGELFF. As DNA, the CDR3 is TGTGCCAGCAGTCCCTGGACAGGGGTGGGGCAGAACACCGGGGAGCTGTTTTTT.